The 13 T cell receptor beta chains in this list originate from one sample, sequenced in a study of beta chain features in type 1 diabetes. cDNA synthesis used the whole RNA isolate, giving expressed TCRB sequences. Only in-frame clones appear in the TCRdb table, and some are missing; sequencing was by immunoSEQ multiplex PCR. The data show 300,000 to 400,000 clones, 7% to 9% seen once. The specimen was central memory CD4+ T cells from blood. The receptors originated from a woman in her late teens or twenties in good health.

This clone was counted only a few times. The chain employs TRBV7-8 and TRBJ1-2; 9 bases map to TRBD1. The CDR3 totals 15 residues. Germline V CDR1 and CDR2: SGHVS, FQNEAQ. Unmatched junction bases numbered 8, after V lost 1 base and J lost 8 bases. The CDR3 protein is CASSLVTGTGRGYTF. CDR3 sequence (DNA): TGTGCCAGCAGCTTAGTCACCGGGACAGGGAGAGGCTACACCTTC.

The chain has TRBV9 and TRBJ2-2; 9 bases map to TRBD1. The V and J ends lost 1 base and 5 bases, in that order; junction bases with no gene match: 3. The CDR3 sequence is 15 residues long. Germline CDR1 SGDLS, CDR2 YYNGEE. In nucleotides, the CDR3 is TGTGCCAGCAGCGTACGAGGACAGGGGACCGGGGAGCTGTTTTTT. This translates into CASSVRGQGTGELFF.

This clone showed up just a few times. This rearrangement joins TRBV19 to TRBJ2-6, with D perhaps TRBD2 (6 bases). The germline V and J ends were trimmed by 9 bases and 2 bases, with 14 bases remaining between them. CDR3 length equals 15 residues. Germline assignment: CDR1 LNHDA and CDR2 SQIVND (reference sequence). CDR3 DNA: TGTGCCAGCTATCCCGGGGGAGCTGGGGCCAACGTCCTGACTTTC. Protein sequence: CASYPGGAGANVLTF.

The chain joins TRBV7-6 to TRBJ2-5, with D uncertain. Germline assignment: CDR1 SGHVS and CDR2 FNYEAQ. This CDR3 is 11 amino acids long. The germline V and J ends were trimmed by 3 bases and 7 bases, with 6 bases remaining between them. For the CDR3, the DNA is TGTGCCAGCAGCTTCGGCGGGACCCAGTACTTC. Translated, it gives CASSFGGTQYF.

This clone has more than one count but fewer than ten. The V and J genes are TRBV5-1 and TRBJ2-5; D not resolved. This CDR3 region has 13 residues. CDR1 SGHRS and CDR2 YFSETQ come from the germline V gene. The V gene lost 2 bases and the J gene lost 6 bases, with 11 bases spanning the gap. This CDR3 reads CASSFLGQQTQYF. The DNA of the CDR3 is TGCGCCAGCAGCTTCCTAGGTCAACAGACCCAGTACTTC. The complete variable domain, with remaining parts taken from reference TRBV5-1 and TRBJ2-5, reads KAGVTQTPRYLIKTRGQQVTLSCSPISGHRSVSWYQQTPGQGLQFLFEYFSETQRNKGNFPGRFSGRQFSNSRSEMNVSTLELGDSALYLCASSFLGQQTQYFGPGTRLLVL.

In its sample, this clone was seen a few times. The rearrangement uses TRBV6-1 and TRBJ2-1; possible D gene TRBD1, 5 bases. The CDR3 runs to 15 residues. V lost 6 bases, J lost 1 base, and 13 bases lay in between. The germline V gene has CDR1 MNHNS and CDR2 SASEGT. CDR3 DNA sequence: TGTGCCAGCAGATCAACAGGTCCGTCCTACAATGAGCAGTTCTTC. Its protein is CASRSTGPSYNEQFF.

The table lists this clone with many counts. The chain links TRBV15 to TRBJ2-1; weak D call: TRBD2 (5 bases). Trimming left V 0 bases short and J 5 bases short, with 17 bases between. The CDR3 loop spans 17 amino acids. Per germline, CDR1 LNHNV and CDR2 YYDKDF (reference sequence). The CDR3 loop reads CATSRDYAAGQNNEQFF. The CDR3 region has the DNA TGTGCCACCAGCAGAGATTACGCGGCGGGCCAGAACAATGAGCAGTTCTTC. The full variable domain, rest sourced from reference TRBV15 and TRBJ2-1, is DAMVIQNPRYQVTQFGKPVTLSCSQTLNHNVMYWYQQKSSQAPKLLFHYYDKDFNNEADTPDNFQSRRPNTSFCFLDIRSPGLGDTAMYLCATSRDYAAGQNNEQFFGPGTRLTVL.

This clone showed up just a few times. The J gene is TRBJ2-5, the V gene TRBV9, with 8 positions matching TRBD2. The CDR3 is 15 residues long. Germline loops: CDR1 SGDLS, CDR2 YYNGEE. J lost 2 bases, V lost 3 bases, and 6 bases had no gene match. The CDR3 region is CASSAFSGRQETQYF. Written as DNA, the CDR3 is TGTGCCAGCAGCGCGTTCAGCGGGAGACAAGAGACCCAGTACTTC.

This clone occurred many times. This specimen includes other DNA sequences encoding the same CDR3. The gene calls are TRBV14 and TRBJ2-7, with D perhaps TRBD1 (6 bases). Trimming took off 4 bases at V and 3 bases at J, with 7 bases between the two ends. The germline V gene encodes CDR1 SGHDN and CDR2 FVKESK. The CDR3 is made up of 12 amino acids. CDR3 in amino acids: CASSPQGYEQYF. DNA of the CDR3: TGTGCCAGCAGCCCACAGGGCTACGAGCAGTACTTC.

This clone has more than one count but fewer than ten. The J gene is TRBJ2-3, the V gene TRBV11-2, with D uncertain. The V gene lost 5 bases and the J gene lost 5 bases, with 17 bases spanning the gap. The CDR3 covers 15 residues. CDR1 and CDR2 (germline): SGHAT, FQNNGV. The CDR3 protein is CASSPRSRRGDTQYF. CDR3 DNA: TGTGCCAGCAGCCCGAGGAGCAGACGAGGAGATACGCAGTATTTT.

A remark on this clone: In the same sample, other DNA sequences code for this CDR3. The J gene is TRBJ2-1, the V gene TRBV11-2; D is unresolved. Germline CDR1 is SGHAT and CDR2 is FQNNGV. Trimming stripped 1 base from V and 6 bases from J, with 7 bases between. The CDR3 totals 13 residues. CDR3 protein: CASSLGLSNEQFF. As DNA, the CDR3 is TGTGCCAGCAGCTTAGGCCTCAGCAATGAGCAGTTCTTC. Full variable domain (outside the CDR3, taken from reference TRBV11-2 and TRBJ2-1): EAGVAQSPRYKIIEKRQSVAFWCNPISGHATLYWYQQILGQGPKLLIQFQNNGVVDDSQLPKDRFSAERLKGVDSTLKIQPAKLEDSAVYLCASSLGLSNEQFFGPGTRLTVL.

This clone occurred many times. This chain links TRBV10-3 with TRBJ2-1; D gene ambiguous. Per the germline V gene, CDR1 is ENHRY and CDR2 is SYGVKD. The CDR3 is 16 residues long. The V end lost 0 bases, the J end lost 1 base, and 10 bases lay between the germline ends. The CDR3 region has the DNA TGTGCCATCAGTGAGTCGAATAGTCCTTCCTACAATGAGCAGTTCTTC. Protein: CAISESNSPSYNEQFF.

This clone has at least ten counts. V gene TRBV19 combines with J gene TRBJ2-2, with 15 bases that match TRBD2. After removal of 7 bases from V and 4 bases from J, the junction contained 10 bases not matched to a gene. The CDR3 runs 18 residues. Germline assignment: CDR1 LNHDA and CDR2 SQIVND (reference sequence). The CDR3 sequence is CASTPGLAGGTGTGELFF. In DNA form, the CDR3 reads TGTGCCAGTACCCCGGGACTAGCGGGAGGCACGGGCACCGGGGAGCTGTTTTTT.